This T cell receptor beta chain emerged from a study of T cell responses to AZD1222 COVID-19 vaccine. Germline V gives CDR1 LGHDT, CDR2 YNNKEL (reference sequence). The CDR3 contains 16 residues. With V trimmed by 4 bases and J by 7 bases, 12 bases remained unmatched. With respect to this clone: The antigen is unknown.

Method: immunoSEQ multiplex PCR; TCRdb's copy keeps in-frame clones and lacks some. The table lists 150,000 to 200,000 clones, around 90% of them singletons, with around 5.8% in the top ten. General study findings and limits: Donor demographics were predominantly white British with a female majority; clonal diversity may be underestimated. Distributed over spike, vaccine-associated CD4 TCRs predominated at 160-218 and 743-854. The number of AZD1222 recipients seropositive at baseline was only five or six. Two doses of AZD1222 preceded a rise in Spike-specific TCR breadth and depth.

The sample was peripheral blood, taken on day 0 of AZD1222 vaccination. This TCR was sampled from an adult in good health. This chain connects TRBV3-1 (or the pseudogene TRBV3-2) to TRBJ1-4; TRBD1 matches 7 bases. The DNA for the CDR3 is TGTGCCAGCAGCCCGACAGGGATGATTCCGGCTGAAAAACTGTTTTTT. It specifies CASSPTGMIPAEKLFF.